The present TCR beta chain was sequenced within a study of T cell repertoires in cytomegalovirus infection. The wider study: Evidence of both CMV infection and a matching HLA type came from public TCR beta signatures. Study-wide results and caveats: Carriers of CMV plus the relevant HLA were identified by cumulative public TCR beta family frequency.

Germline lookup yields CDR1 SEHNR and CDR2 FQNEAQ (reference sequence). This CDR3 spans 15 amino acids. V lost 5 bases and J 0 bases, leaving 13 bases between the germline ends. TCRdb ran MiXCR on the reads and lists one entry per CDR3 protein. The sample consists of 210,000 or so distinct CDR3 sequences, 5% to 8.5% of them appearing once. Many counts were recorded for this clonotype. What it binds is not known. This receptor was obtained from a human donor in good health (CMV status not recorded). Some clones in this sample may be carry-over from other donors' samples. The sample comprised PBMCs. The V and J genes are TRBV7-9 and TRBJ1-1; no definite D call. CDR3 nucleotide sequence: TGTGCCAGCAGCCCGAAGGGCAAAATGAACACTGAAGCTTTCTTT. It yields the protein CASSPKGKMNTEAFF.